Listed below are T cell receptor beta chains from one sample, sequenced in a study of blood T cell repertoires in COVID-19. Generated by immunoSEQ multiplex PCR, the TCRdb table keeps only in-frame clones and is missing some. The sample lists about 380,000 clones, more than 65% seen once, with 0.85% to 1.3% in the top ten. The specimen sequenced was peripheral blood. The receptor source for this set is a human donor with acute or convalescent COVID-19. The donor label of this sample is uncertain. CDR3s include the opening cysteine and the closing phenylalanine or tryptophan. A D gene is named only where the DNA matches it firmly. Some rows mark clone size as missing; the rest say once, few, many or name a class of expanded clone.

V	size	J	D	CDR3	DNA
TRBV2	.	TRBJ1-1	TRBD1	CASSDPEQGTEAFF	TGTGCCAGCAGTGACCCTGAACAGGGGACTGAAGCTTTCTTT
TRBV6-6	.	TRBJ1-2	.	CASTFRGYGYTF	TGTGCCAGCACCTTCAGGGGTTATGGCTACACCTTC
TRBV7-2	.	TRBJ1-5	TRBD1	CASSLARQGAGQPQHF	TGTGCCAGCAGCTTAGCGCGTCAGGGGGCAGGGCAGCCCCAGCATTTT
TRBV28	once	TRBJ2-5	TRBD2	CASSFFEGGYEETQYF	TGTGCCAGCAGTTTTTTTGAGGGAGGGTATGAAGAGACCCAGTACTTC
TRBV12-3/TRBV12-4	.	TRBJ2-7	.	CASSFGSSYEQYF	TGTGCCAGCAGTTTCGGTAGCTCCTACGAGCAGTACTTC
TRBV18	once	TRBJ1-2	TRBD1	CASSPMGQVYGYTF	TGTGCCAGCTCACCAATGGGACAGGTCTATGGCTACACCTTC
TRBV2	few	TRBJ1-2	.	CASSERSGARGYTF	TGTGCCAGCAGTGAAAGATCAGGGGCGCGTGGCTACACCTTC
TRBV18	.	TRBJ1-1	.	CASSPRGSLLTTEAFF	TGTGCCAGCTCACCGAGGGGGTCCCTCCTGACTACTGAAGCTTTCTTT
TRBV18	few	TRBJ2-7	.	CASSPLAGPSSYEQYF	TGTGCCAGCTCACCTCTGGCAGGGCCTAGCTCCTACGAGCAGTACTTC
TRBV5-1	few	TRBJ2-2	.	CATKGQGANTGELFF	TGCGCCACCAAGGGGCAGGGCGCGAACACCGGGGAGCTGTTTTTT
TRBV30	.	TRBJ2-3	TRBD2	CAWSAWGGADTQYF	TGTGCCTGGAGTGCCTGGGGGGGAGCAGATACGCAGTATTTT
TRBV2	.	TRBJ1-6	.	CASSTGSSYNSPLHF	TGTGCCAGCAGTACAGGCAGCTCCTATAATTCACCCCTCCACTTT
TRBV27	once	TRBJ1-2	.	CASSQQQDHRDYGYTF	TGTGCCAGCAGCCAACAACAGGACCACCGGGACTATGGCTACACCTTC
TRBV5-6	.	TRBJ1-1	.	CASSFLQGTPNTEAFF	TGTGCCAGCAGCTTTCTTCAAGGGACACCGAACACTGAAGCTTTCTTT
TRBV28	.	TRBJ1-4	TRBD1	CASRSEPGQLNEKLFF	TGTGCCAGCAGGAGTGAACCGGGACAGCTAAATGAAAAACTGTTTTTT
TRBV5-1	few	TRBJ1-6	TRBD1	CASSPSTGGGNSPLHF	TGCGCCAGCAGCCCCTCGACAGGGGGCGGAAATTCACCCCTCCACTTT
TRBV5-6	.	TRBJ1-1	.	CASSLARGYNEAFF	TGTGCCAGCAGCTTGGCAAGGGGGTACAATGAAGCTTTCTTT
TRBV6-6	.	TRBJ1-3	.	CASSYLGARNTIYF	TGTGCCAGCAGTTACTTAGGGGCTCGAAACACCATATATTTT
TRBV11-2	.	TRBJ2-2	TRBD2	CASSSLGLAGGPGELFF	TGTGCCAGCAGCTCCCTGGGACTAGCGGGGGGGCCCGGGGAGCTGTTTTTT
TRBV28	.	TRBJ1-2	.	CASSLITGGYGYTF	TGTGCCAGCAGCCTCATTACCGGGGGCTATGGCTACACCTTC
TRBV7-9	.	TRBJ2-5	.	CASSFGTRRETQYF	TGTGCCAGCAGCTTCGGAACGCGGCGGGAGACCCAGTACTTC
TRBV5-1	.	TRBJ2-5	.	CASSFSGLKQGRETQYF	TGCGCCAGCAGCTTCTCCGGACTTAAACAGGGAAGAGAGACCCAGTACTTC
TRBV28	once	TRBJ1-6	.	CASSLPGSLSSYNSPLHF	TGTGCCAGCAGTCTCCCCGGGAGCCTAAGCTCCTATAATTCACCCCTCCACTTT
TRBV13	.	TRBJ1-4	.	CASSPRYHSEKLFF	TGTGCCAGCAGCCCCAGGTACCACTCTGAAAAACTGTTTTTT
TRBV6-5	.	TRBJ2-7	TRBD1	CASSPRTGGDYEQYF	TGTGCCAGCAGTCCACGGACAGGGGGGGACTACGAGCAGTACTTC
TRBV15	.	TRBJ2-7	TRBD1	CATSLGTGTYEQYF	TGTGCCACCAGCCTCGGGACAGGGACCTACGAGCAGTACTTC
TRBV7-8	.	TRBJ1-1	.	CASSLVRDTEAFF	TGTGCCAGCAGCTTAGTCAGGGATACTGAAGCTTTCTTT
TRBV29-1	.	TRBJ1-2	TRBD1	CSVGQGDYGYTF	TGCAGCGTTGGGCAGGGGGACTATGGCTACACCTTC
TRBV12-3/TRBV12-4	.	TRBJ1-1	.	CASSFSTHTEAFF	TGTGCCAGCAGTTTTAGTACGCACACTGAAGCTTTCTTT
TRBV19	.	TRBJ1-5	TRBD1	CASSIRTGRVNQPQHF	TGTGCCAGTAGTATTCGGACAGGGCGGGTCAATCAGCCCCAGCATTTT
TRBV11-2	.	TRBJ2-1	TRBD2	CASSLDPGGSWDEQFF	TGTGCCAGCAGCTTAGATCCCGGCGGGAGTTGGGATGAGCAGTTCTTC
TRBV19	.	TRBJ1-5	.	CASSIRTGPNQPQHF	TGTGCCAGTAGTATACGCACAGGGCCCAATCAGCCCCAGCATTTT
TRBV6-1	.	TRBJ1-5	.	CASSRRQGNQPQHF	TGTGCCAGCAGCCGTAGACAGGGCAATCAGCCCCAGCATTTT
TRBV7-2	.	TRBJ1-5	TRBD1	CASSTRQGGYQPQHF	TGTGCCAGCAGCACTCGGCAGGGGGGTTATCAGCCCCAGCATTTT
TRBV28	once	TRBJ1-3	TRBD1	CASSLGQYSSGNTIYF	TGTGCCAGCAGTTTGGGACAGTACAGCTCTGGAAACACCATATATTTT
TRBV19	.	TRBJ2-5	TRBD1	CASSIWGQGTSRGAQYF	TGTGCCAGTAGTATTTGGGGACAGGGGACCTCTCGGGGTGCCCAGTACTTC
TRBV10-1	.	TRBJ2-2	.	CASSDLVNTGELFF	TGCGCCAGCAGTGATCTCGTTAACACCGGGGAGCTGTTTTTT
TRBV28	.	TRBJ1-1	TRBD1	CASSFPGTGLTEAFF	TGTGCCAGCAGTTTTCCCGGGACAGGGTTAACTGAAGCTTTCTTT
TRBV19	.	TRBJ2-1	TRBD2	CASSRLAGGRNEQFF	TGTGCCAGTAGTAGACTAGCGGGAGGGAGGAATGAGCAGTTCTTC
TRBV27	.	TRBJ1-5	.	CASSLSPQGQPQHF	TGTGCCAGCAGTTTATCCCCCCAGGGCCAGCCCCAGCATTTT
TRBV3-1/TRBV3-2	.	TRBJ1-6	.	CASSQVSDSPLHF	TGTGCCAGCAGCCAAGTGTCGGATTCACCCCTCCACTTT
TRBV21-1	.	TRBJ2-3	.	CASSKDGTSGRRGDTQYF	TGTGCCAGCAGCAAAGACGGGACTAGCGGGAGGAGGGGGGATACGCAGTATTTT
TRBV6-5	.	TRBJ2-5	TRBD1	CASSYGTAQETQYF	TGTGCCAGCAGTTACGGGACAGCCCAAGAGACCCAGTACTTC
TRBV7-8	.	TRBJ1-2	.	CASSLASGLHLGYTF	TGTGCCAGCAGCTTAGCGTCAGGGTTACATCTCGGCTACACCTTC
TRBV7-8	.	TRBJ1-6	TRBD1	CASSPGGFNSPLHF	TGTGCCAGCAGCCCAGGGGGCTTCAATTCACCCCTCCACTTT
TRBV6-5	once	TRBJ1-1	.	CASSYTQEAPEAFF	TGTGCCAGCAGTTACACGCAGGAGGCACCTGAAGCTTTCTTT
TRBV3-1/TRBV3-2	.	TRBJ1-3	TRBD1	CASSRVRTGAGNTIYF	TGTGCCAGCAGCCGGGTCCGGACAGGCGCCGGAAACACCATATATTTT
TRBV4-1	.	TRBJ1-4	.	CASSPGTRNNEKLFF	TGCGCCAGCAGCCCCGGGACACGCAATAATGAAAAACTGTTTTTT
TRBV6-5	.	TRBJ2-1	.	CASNIQGSWGNEQFF	TGTGCCAGCAACATACAGGGTTCTTGGGGCAATGAGCAGTTCTTC
TRBV7-6	once	TRBJ2-5	TRBD2	CASSLILVRGGVETQYF	TGTGCCAGCAGCTTAATTCTGGTTCGGGGGGGCGTTGAGACCCAGTACTTC
TRBV5-4	.	TRBJ2-2	.	CASSLQRGTGELFF	TGTGCCAGCAGCTTGCAACGGGGGACCGGGGAGCTGTTTTTT
TRBV2	.	TRBJ2-3	TRBD2	CASSEERGNTDTQYF	TGTGCCAGCAGTGAAGAGCGGGGGAACACAGATACGCAGTATTTT
TRBV9	.	TRBJ1-2	.	CASREGGKGIF	TGTGCCAGCAGAGAGGGAGGAAAGGGCATTTTC
TRBV7-8	.	TRBJ2-4	TRBD2	CASSFGLAGGLAKNIQYF	TGTGCCAGCAGCTTCGGACTAGCGGGGGGGTTAGCCAAAAACATTCAGTACTTC
TRBV25-1	.	TRBJ2-6	.	CASLASGANVLTF	TGTGCCAGTCTGGCTTCTGGGGCCAACGTCCTGACTTTC
TRBV28	.	TRBJ2-1	.	CASSLSYNEQFF	TGTGCCAGCAGTTTATCATACAATGAGCAGTTCTTC
TRBV6-5	.	TRBJ1-1	.	CASSQSHTNTEAFF	TGTGCCAGCAGCCAATCGCACACGAACACTGAAGCTTTCTTT
TRBV18	.	TRBJ2-7	.	CASSPLAGSYEQYF	TGTGCCAGCTCACCACTCGCCGGGTCCTACGAGCAGTACTTC
TRBV5-1	.	TRBJ1-2	.	CASSLQGIGYTF	TGCGCCAGCAGCTTACAGGGAATCGGCTACACCTTC
TRBV15	.	TRBJ1-1	TRBD1	CATSRTGAGDTEAFF	TGTGCCACCAGCAGGACAGGGGCGGGAGATACTGAAGCTTTCTTT